The next 5 T cell receptor beta chains were all read from a single sample in a study of blood T cell repertoires in COVID-19. Only in-frame clones appear in the TCRdb table, and some are missing; sequencing was by immunoSEQ multiplex PCR. Among around 330,000 clones, roughly 88% were seen once, and the ten largest hold roughly 4%. Material for sequencing was peripheral blood. These receptors were obtained from a woman between 45 and 60 years old with active or convalescent COVID-19.

The chain uses TRBV6-2 or TRBV6-3 and TRBJ1-2; D gene ambiguous. V was trimmed by 3 bases and J by 6 bases, leaving 14 bases between them. The CDR3 is 14 amino acids. The germline CDR1 and CDR2 sequences are MNHEY and SVGEGT. DNA of the CDR3: TGTGCCAGCAGTTATGGCGGCAGCCTGGATGGCTACACCTTC. Its protein product is CASSYGGSLDGYTF.

CDR3 sequence reads: CASSDYSRGPEAFF. CDR3 coding DNA: TGTGCCAGCAGTGATTACTCCCGAGGGCCTGAAGCTTTCTTT. The chain is built from TRBV2 and TRBJ1-1, with D uncertain. The V gene lost 3 bases and the J gene lost 6 bases, with 14 bases spanning the gap. The CDR3 loop spans 14 amino acids. CDR1 is SNHLY and CDR2 is FYNNEI in the germline V gene. The entire variable domain, with the rest obtained from reference TRBV2 and TRBJ1-1, is as follows: EPEVTQTPSHQVTQMGQEVILRCVPISNHLYFYWYRQILGQKVEFLVSFYNNEISEKSEIFDDQFSVERPDGSNFTLKIRSTKLEDSAMYFCASSDYSRGPEAFFGQGTRLTVV.

For this clone: The limits of the CDR3 on the DNA are not certain, so only TCRdb's listed CDR3 is given. The gene calls are TRBV4-1 and TRBJ2-2; the table's D call, TRBD2, has no DNA check behind it. From germline, CDR1 is MGHRA and CDR2 YSYEKL. The CDR3 has 17 residues if both end residues are counted. This chain's CDR3 is CASSQDRDFRGTGELFF.

CDR3 sequence (DNA): TGTGCCAGCAAGGTCGCGGCTATTAACGAAAAACTGTTTTTT. It is translated as CASKVAAINEKLFF. The chain couples TRBV6-5 to TRBJ1-4, with D uncertain. The ends were cut back, 7 bases at V and 8 bases at J, with 17 bases in the middle. The CDR3 runs 14 residues. CDR1 is MNHEY and CDR2 is SVGAGI in the germline V gene.

V is TRBV3-1 (or the pseudogene TRBV3-2) and J is TRBJ1-4, with no clear D. This CDR3 contains 14 residues. CDR1 is LGHDT and CDR2 is YNNKEL in the germline V gene (reference sequence). Trimming took off 0 bases at V and 7 bases at J, with 9 bases between the two ends. CDR3 sequence reads: CASSQDGLGEKLFF. DNA for the CDR3: TGTGCCAGCAGCCAAGACGGGTTGGGTGAAAAACTGTTTTTT.